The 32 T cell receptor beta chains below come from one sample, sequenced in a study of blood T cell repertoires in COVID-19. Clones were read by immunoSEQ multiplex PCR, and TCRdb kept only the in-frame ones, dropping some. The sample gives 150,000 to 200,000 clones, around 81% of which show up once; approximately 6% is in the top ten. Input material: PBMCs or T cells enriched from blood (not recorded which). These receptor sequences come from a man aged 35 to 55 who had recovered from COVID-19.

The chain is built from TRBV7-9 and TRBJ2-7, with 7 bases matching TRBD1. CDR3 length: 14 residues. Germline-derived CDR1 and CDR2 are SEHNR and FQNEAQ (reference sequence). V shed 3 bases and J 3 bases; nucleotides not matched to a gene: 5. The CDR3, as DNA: TGTGCCAGCAGCTTCTCCGGGACAGACTACGAGCAGTACGTC. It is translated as CASSFSGTDYEQYV.

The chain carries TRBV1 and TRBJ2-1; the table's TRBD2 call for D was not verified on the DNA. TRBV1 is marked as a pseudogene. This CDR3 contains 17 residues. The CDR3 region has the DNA TGCACCAGCAGCCAAGATTCAAGTAATAGCTCCTACAATGAGCAGTTCTTC. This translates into CTSSQDSSNSSYNEQFF.

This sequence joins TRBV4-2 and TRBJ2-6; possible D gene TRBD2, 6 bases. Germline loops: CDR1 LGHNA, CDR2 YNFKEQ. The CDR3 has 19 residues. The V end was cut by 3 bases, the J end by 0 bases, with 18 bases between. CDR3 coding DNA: TGTGCCAGCAGCCAGTTACCCGGGCGGGGCTCCTCTGGGGCCAACGTCCTGACTTTC. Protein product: CASSQLPGRGSSGANVLTF.

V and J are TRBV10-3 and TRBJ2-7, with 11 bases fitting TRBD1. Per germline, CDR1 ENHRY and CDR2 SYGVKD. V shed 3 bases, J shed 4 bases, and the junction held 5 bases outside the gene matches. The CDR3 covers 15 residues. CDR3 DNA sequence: TGTGCCATCAGTGACTTGGACAGGGGGCGTTACGAGCAGTACTTC. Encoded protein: CAISDLDRGRYEQYF.

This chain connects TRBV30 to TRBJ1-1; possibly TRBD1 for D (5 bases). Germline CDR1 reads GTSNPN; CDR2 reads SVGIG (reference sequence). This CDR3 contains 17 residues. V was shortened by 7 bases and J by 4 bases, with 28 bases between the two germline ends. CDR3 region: CAYQSREGLGGSTEAFF. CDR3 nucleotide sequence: TGTGCCTATCAATCCCGGGAGGGACTGGGGGGTAGCACTGAAGCTTTCTTT.

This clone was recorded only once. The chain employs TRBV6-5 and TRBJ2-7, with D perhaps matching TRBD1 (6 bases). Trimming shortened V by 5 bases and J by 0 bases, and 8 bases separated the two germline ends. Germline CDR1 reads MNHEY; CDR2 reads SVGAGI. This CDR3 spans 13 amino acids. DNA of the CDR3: TGTGCCAGCAGTACAGGGTACTCCTACGAGCAGTACTTC. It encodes CASSTGYSYEQYF.

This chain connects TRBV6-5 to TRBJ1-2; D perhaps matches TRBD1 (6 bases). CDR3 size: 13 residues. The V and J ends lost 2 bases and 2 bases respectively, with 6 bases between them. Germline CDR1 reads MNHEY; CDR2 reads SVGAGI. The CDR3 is CASSYDRNYGYTF. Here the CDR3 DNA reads TGTGCCAGCAGTTACGACAGGAACTATGGCTACACCTTC.

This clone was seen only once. The CDR3 DNA follows: TGTGCCAGCAGGAGCGGGGGGGCCCTGGGCACAGATACGCAGTATTTT. Residues: CASRSGGALGTDTQYF. This sequence joins TRBV7-8 and TRBJ2-3; TRBD2 aligns across 10 bases. The V gene's germline CDR1 is SGHVS and CDR2 FQNEAQ. Losses at the gene ends were 6 bases for V and 1 base for J; bases not matched to a gene: 7. This CDR3 region has 16 residues.

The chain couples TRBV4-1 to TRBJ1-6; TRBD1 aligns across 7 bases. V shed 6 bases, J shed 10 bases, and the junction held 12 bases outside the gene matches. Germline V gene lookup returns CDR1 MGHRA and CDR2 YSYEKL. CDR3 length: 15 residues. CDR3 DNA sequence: TGCGCCAGCAGATCATGGGGGGACAGCAACTCACCCCTCCACTTT. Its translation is CASRSWGDSNSPLHF.

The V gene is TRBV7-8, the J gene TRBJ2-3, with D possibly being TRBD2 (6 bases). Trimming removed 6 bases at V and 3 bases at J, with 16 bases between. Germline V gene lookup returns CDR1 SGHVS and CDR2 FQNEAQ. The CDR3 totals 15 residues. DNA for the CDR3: TGTGCCAGCAGTTTACGGGGGTCGGGGACAGATACGCAGTATTTT. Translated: CASSLRGSGTDTQYF.

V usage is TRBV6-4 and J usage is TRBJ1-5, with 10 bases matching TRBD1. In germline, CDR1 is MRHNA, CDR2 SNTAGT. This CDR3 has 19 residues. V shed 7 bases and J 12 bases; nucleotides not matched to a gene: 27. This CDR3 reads CASTTEAGTGEPIHPNQHF. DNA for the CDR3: TGTGCCAGCACTACGGAAGCCGGGACAGGGGAGCCCATCCACCCGAACCAGCATTTT.

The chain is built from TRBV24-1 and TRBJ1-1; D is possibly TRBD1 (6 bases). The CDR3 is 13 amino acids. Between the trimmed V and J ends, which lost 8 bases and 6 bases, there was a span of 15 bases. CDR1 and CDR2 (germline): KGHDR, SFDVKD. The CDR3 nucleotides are TGTGCCACCATGGGGGGGCCGGCAGCTGAAGCTTTCTTT. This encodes CATMGGPAAEAFF.

Here the CDR3 DNA reads TGTGCCAGCAGCGCACAGGGTTTGGGCTACACCTTC. Amino acids: CASSAQGLGYTF. V gene TRBV9 combines with J gene TRBJ1-2, with a possible D match to TRBD1 (6 bases). Germline CDR1 is SGDLS and CDR2 is YYNGEE. The V end was cut by 3 bases, the J end by 8 bases, with 11 bases between. The CDR3 consists of 12 residues.

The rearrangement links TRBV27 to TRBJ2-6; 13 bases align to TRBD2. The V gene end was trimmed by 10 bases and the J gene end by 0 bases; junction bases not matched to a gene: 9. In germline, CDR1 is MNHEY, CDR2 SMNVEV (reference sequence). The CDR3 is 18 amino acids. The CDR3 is CATRTSGGPYSGANVLTF. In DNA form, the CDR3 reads TGTGCCACCCGGACTAGCGGGGGACCCTACTCTGGGGCCAACGTCCTGACTTTC.

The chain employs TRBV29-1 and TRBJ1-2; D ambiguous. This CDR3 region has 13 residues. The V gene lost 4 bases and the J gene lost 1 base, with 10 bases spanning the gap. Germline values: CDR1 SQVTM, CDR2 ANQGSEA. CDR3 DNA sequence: TGCAGCGTTGTTCAGTTTTATAACTATGGCTACACCTTC. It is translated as CSVVQFYNYGYTF.

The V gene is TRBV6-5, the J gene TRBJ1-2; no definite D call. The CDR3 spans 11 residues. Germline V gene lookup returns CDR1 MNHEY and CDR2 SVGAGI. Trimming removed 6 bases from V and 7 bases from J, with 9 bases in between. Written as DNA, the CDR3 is TGTGCCAGCAGAACTCTACGTGGCTACACCTTC. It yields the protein CASRTLRGYTF.

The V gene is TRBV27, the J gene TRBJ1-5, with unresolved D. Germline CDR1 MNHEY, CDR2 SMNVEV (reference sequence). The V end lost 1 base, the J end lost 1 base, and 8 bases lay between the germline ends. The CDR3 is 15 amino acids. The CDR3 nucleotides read TGTGCCAGCAGTTTATTTTCCCCAAGCAATCAGCCCCAGCATTTT. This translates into CASSLFSPSNQPQHF.

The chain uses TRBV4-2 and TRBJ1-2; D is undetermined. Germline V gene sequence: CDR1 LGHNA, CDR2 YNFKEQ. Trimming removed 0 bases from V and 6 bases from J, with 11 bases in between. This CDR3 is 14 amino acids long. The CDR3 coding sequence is TGTGCCAGCAGCCAAGAGGAGGGTTGGCATGGCTACACCTTC. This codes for CASSQEEGWHGYTF.

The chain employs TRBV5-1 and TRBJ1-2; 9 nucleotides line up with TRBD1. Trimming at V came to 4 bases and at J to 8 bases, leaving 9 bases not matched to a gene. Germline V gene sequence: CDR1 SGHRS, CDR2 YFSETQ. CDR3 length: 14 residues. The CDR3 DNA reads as TGCGCCAGCAGCCCAGGACAGGGGACGAGGGGCTACACCTTC. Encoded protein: CASSPGQGTRGYTF.

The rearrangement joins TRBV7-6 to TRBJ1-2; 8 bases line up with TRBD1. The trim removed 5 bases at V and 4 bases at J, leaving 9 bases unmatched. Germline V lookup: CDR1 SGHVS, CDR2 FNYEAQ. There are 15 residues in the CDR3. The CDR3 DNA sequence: TGTGCCAGCAGCGCTGGACAGGGTTCCATCTATGGCTACACCTTC. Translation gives CASSAGQGSIYGYTF.

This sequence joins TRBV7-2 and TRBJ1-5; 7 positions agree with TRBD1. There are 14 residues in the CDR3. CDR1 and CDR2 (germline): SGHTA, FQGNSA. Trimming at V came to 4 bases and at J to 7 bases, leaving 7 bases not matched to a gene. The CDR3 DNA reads TGTGCCAGCAGCTACTCAGGGGGAGAACAGCCCCAGCATTTT. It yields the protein CASSYSGGEQPQHF.

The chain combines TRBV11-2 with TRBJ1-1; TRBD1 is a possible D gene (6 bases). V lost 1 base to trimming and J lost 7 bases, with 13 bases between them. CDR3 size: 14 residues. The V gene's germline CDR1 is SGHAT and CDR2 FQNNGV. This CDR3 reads CASSLGGWTDEAFF. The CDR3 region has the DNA TGTGCCAGCAGCTTAGGTGGGTGGACAGATGAAGCTTTCTTT.

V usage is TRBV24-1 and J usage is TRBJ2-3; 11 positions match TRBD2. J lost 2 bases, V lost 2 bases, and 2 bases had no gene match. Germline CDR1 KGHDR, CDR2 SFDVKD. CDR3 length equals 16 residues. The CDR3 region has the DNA TGTGCCACCAGTGATTGGACTAGCGGGTCCACAGATACGCAGTATTTT. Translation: CATSDWTSGSTDTQYF.

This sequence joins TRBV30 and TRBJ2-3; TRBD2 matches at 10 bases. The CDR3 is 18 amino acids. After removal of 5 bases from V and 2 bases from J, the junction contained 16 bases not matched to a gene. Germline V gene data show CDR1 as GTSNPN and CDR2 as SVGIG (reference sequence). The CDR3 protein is CAWEVRRTSGRATDTQYF. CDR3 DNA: TGTGCCTGGGAGGTACGTCGGACTAGCGGCAGAGCCACAGATACGCAGTATTTT.

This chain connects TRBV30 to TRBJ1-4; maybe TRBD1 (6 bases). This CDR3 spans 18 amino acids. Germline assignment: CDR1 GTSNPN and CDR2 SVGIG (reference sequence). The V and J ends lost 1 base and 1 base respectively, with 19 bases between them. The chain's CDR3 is CAWSGRNTGLQTNEKLFF. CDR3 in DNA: TGTGCCTGGAGTGGACGAAATACAGGGCTCCAAACTAATGAAAAACTGTTTTTT.

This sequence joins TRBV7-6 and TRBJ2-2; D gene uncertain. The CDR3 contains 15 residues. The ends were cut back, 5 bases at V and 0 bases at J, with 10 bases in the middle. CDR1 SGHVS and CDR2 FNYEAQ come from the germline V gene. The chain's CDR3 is CASSASVANTGELFF. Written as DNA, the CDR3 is TGTGCCAGCAGCGCTAGTGTCGCGAACACCGGGGAGCTGTTTTTT. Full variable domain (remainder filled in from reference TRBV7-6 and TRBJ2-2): GAGVSQSPRYKVTKRGQDVALRCDPISGHVSLYWYRQALGQGPEFLTYFNYEAQQDKSGLPNDRFSAERPEGSISTLTIQRTEQRDSAMYRCASSASVANTGELFFGEGSRLTVL.

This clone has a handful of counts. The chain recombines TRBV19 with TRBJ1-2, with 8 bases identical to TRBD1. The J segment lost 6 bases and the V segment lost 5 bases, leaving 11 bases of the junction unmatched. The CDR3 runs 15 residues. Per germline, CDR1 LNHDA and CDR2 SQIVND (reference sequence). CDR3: CASSPRQGTGNGYTF. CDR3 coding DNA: TGTGCCAGTAGTCCACGACAGGGGACGGGGAATGGCTACACCTTC.

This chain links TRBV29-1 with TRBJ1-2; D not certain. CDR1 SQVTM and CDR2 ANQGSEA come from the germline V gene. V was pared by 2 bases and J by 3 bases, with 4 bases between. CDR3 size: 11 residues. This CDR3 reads CSVEQDYGYTF. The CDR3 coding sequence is TGCAGCGTTGAACAGGACTATGGCTACACCTTC.

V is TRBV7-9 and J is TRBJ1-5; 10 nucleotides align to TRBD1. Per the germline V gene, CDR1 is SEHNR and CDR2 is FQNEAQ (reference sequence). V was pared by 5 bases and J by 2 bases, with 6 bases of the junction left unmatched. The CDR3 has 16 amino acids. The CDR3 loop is CASSLGDRGGNQPQHF. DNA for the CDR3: TGTGCCAGCAGCCTCGGGGACAGGGGAGGCAATCAGCCCCAGCATTTT. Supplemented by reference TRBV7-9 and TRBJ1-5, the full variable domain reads DTGVSQNPRHKITKRGQNVTFRCDPISEHNRLYWYRQTLGQGPEFLTYFQNEAQLEKSRLLSDRFSAERPKGSFSTLEIQRTEQGDSAMYLCASSLGDRGGNQPQHFGDGTRLSIL.

This CDR3 reads CASSFSANYGYTF. The DNA of the CDR3 is TGTGCCAGCAGTTTTAGCGCTAACTATGGCTACACCTTC. The V and J genes are TRBV28 and TRBJ1-2; no definite D call. The length of the CDR3 is 13 residues. Trimming pared 3 bases from V and 0 bases from J, leaving 5 bases between. Germline V gene data show CDR1 as MDHEN and CDR2 as SYDVKM.

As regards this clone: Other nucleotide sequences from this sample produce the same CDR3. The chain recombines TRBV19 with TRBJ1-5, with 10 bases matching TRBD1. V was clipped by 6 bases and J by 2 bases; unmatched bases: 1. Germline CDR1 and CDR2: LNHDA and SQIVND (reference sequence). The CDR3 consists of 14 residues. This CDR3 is CASSGQGGNQPQHF. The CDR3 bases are TGTGCCAGTAGCGGACAGGGGGGCAATCAGCCCCAGCATTTT.

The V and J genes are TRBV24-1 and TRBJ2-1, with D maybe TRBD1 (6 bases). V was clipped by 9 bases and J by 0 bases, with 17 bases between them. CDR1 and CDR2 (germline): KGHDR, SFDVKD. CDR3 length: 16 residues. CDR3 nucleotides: TGTGCCACCCCACCCGGAGACAGGAGCTCCTACAATGAGCAGTTCTTC. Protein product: CATPPGDRSSYNEQFF.